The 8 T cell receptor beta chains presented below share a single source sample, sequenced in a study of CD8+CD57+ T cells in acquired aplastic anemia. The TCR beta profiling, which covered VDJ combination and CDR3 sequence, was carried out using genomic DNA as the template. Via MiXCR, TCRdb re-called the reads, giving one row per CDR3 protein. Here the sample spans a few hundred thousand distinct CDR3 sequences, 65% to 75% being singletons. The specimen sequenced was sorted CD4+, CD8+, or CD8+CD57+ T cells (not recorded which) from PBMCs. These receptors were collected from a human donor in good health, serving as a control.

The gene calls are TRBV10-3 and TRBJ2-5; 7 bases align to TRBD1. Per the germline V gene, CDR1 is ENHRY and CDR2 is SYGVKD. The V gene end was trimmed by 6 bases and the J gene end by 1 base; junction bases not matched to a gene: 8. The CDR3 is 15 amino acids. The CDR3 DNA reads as TGTGCCATCAGCGCCGGAACAGGGGCCCAAGAGACCCAGTACTTC. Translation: CAISAGTGAQETQYF.

The CDR3 DNA reads as TGTGCCAGCAGCCTAATAGCAGATACGCAGTATTTT. This gives the protein CASSLIADTQYF. This chain uses TRBV7-6 with TRBJ2-3; D remains unclear. The germline V gene has CDR1 SGHVS and CDR2 FNYEAQ. The CDR3 sequence is 12 residues long. V gave up 5 bases and J gave up 4 bases, with 7 bases separating them.

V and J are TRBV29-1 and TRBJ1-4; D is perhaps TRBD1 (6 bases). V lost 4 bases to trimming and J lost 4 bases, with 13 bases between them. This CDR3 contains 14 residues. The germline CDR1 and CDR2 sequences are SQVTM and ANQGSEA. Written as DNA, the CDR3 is TGCAGCGTTGCCCGGAAAGGGGGTAATGAAAAACTGTTTTTT. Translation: CSVARKGGNEKLFF. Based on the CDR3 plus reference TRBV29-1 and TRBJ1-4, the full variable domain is SAVISQKPSRDICQRGTSLTIQCQVDSQVTMMFWYRQQPGQSLTLIATANQGSEATYESGFVIDKFPISRPNLTFSTLTVSNMSPEDSSIYLCSVARKGGNEKLFFGSGTQLSVL.

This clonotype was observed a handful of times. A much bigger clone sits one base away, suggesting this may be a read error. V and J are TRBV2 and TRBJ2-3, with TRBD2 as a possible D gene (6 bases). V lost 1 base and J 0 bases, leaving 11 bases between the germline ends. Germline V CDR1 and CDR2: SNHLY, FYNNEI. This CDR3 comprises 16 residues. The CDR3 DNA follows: TGTGCCAGCAGTGAAGGGGGTAGCGGTAGCACAGATACGCAGTATTTT. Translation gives CASSEGGSGSTDTQYF. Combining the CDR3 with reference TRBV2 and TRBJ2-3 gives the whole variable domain EPEVTQTPSHQVTQMGQEVILRCVPISNHLYFYWYRQILGQKVEFLVSFYNNEISEKSEIFDDQFSVERPDGSNFTLKIRSTKLEDSAMYFCASSEGGSGSTDTQYFGPGTRLTVL.

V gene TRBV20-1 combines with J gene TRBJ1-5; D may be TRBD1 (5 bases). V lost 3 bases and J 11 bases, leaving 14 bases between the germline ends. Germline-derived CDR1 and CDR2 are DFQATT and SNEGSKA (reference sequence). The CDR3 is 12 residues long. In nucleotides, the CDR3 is TGCAGTGCTAGTCGGGGCGGGGAGACCCAGCATTTT. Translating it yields CSASRGGETQHF.

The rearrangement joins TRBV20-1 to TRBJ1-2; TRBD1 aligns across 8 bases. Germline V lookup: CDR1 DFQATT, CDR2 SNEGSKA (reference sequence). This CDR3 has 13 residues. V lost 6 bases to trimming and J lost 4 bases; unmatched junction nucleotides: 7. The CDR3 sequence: CSARTGTGYGYTF. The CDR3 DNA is TGCAGTGCCAGAACCGGGACAGGCTATGGCTACACCTTC.

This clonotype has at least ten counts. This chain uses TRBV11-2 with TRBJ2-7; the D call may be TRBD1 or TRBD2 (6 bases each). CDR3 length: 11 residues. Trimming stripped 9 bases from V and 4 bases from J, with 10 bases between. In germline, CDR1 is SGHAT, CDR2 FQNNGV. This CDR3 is CASTGAYEQYF. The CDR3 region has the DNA TGTGCCAGTACGGGGGCATACGAGCAGTACTTC.

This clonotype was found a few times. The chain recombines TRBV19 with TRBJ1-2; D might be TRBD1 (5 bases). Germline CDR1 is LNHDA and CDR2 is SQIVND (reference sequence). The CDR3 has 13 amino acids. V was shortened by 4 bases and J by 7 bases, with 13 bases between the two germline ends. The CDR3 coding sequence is TGTGCCAGTAGTACTACAACGGGGGTTGGCTACACCTTC. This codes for CASSTTTGVGYTF.